A selection of T cell receptor beta chains follows, all from one sample in a study of cytomegalovirus exposure and HLA in healthy donors. Assay: immunoSEQ multiplex PCR; the TCRdb copy retains only in-frame clones and omits some. Seen here are over 200,000 clones, approximately 87% observed once, and the top ten hold around 5.4%. Specimen: PBMCs. The receptors shown here come from a woman under 30 in good health and CMV-seronegative. Both conserved end residues are part of each CDR3. The D gene is left open where the match is weak. Part of the rows lack a size; the others show once, few, many or a class for expanded clones.

D: -
size: -
V: TRBV19
J: TRBJ1-2
DNA: TGTGCCAGTAGTATAGGCGGATTCTATGGCTACACCTTC
CDR3: CASSIGGFYGYTF

D: -
size: -
V: TRBV4-1
J: TRBJ1-2
DNA: TGCGCCAGCAGCCAAGATGGACGCTATGGCTACACCTTC
CDR3: CASSQDGRYGYTF

D: -
size: -
V: TRBV29-1
J: TRBJ1-2
DNA: TGCAGCGTTGATTTCAACTATGGCTACACCTTC
CDR3: CSVDFNYGYTF

D: -
size: few
V: TRBV2
J: TRBJ1-6
DNA: TGTGCCAGCACTACCCAGGGGAGGGATGGGGCACCCCTCCACTTT
CDR3: CASTTQGRDGAPLHF

D: -
size: once
V: TRBV9
J: TRBJ2-7
DNA: TGTGCCAGCAGCGTCACGGATCAGGGGGGTCGCGAGCAGTACTTC
CDR3: CASSVTDQGGREQYF

D: TRBD2
size: -
V: TRBV7-6
J: TRBJ2-2
DNA: TGTGCCAGCAGCTTGAGGACTAGCGGGGCCGGGGAGCTGTTTTTT
CDR3: CASSLRTSGAGELFF

D: -
size: once
V: TRBV28
J: TRBJ1-2
DNA: TGTGCCAGCAGTTCCCGGAGAGGGCGTGGCTACACCTTC
CDR3: CASSSRRGRGYTF

D: -
size: -
V: TRBV6-5
J: TRBJ2-3
DNA: TGTGCCAGCAACAGGGTTGGGACAGATACGCAGTATTTT
CDR3: CASNRVGTDTQYF

D: TRBD1
size: -
V: TRBV2
J: TRBJ2-7
DNA: TGTGCCAGCAGTGCAGGACAGGGGGCTTTGGCGCTGGGCTACGAGCAGTACTTC
CDR3: CASSAGQGALALGYEQYF

D: TRBD1
size: -
V: TRBV28
J: TRBJ2-7
DNA: TGTGCCAGCAGTTTAGGGACAGGGTACGAGCAGTACTTC
CDR3: CASSLGTGYEQYF

D: TRBD1
size: -
V: TRBV11-2
J: TRBJ2-7
DNA: TGTGCCAGCGGTGACAGGGGCTTATCCTACGAGCAGTACTTC
CDR3: CASGDRGLSYEQYF